The rows below give T cell receptor beta chains drawn from one sample of a study of cytomegalovirus exposure and HLA in healthy donors. Sequenced by immunoSEQ multiplex PCR; TCRdb stores in-frame clones only, minus some. The sample holds tens of thousands of clones, around 95% seen once. What was sequenced was PBMCs. Receptor source: a woman under 30 in good health and CMV-seronegative. Each CDR3 is given without its conserved first and last residue.

v_gene: TRBV27; j_gene: TRBJ1-6; len: 15; CDR3aa: ASSFARTGRLGSPLH
v_gene: TRBV19; j_gene: TRBJ1-3; len: 13; CDR3aa: ASTPTVFSGNTIY
v_gene: TRBV7-2; j_gene: TRBJ2-1; len: 15; CDR3aa: ASSLAGTQSVYNEQF
v_gene: TRBV6-6; j_gene: TRBJ1-5; len: 13; CDR3aa: ASSYDDRSNQPQH
v_gene: TRBV9; j_gene: TRBJ1-2; len: 13; CDR3aa: ASSTSSWPGGGYT
v_gene: TRBV30; j_gene: TRBJ2-5; len: 19; CDR3aa: AWSVKEAGRNGGSYQETQY
v_gene: TRBV28; j_gene: TRBJ1-2; len: 10; CDR3aa: ASTRSGYGYT
v_gene: TRBV6-6; j_gene: TRBJ2-7; len: 10; CDR3aa: ASSYSRQEKY
v_gene: TRBV20-1; j_gene: TRBJ1-2; len: 9; CDR3aa: SARSFGGYT
v_gene: TRBV19; j_gene: TRBJ1-3; len: 17; CDR3aa: ASLLGLEEMKSSGNTIY
v_gene: TRBV4-3; j_gene: TRBJ2-1; len: 13; CDR3aa: ASSQATGTGIEQF
v_gene: TRBV5-1; j_gene: TRBJ1-3; len: 14; CDR3aa: ASSLALTNSGNTIY
v_gene: TRBV7-9; j_gene: TRBJ2-7; len: 12; CDR3aa: ASSTGTGRNEQY
v_gene: TRBV6-5; j_gene: TRBJ1-3; len: 13; CDR3aa: ASSYSQGARNTIY
v_gene: TRBV15; j_gene: TRBJ2-7; len: 16; CDR3aa: ATSRDPLSRGASYEQY
v_gene: TRBV9; j_gene: TRBJ1-2; len: 16; CDR3aa: ASSVVDRGATISSDYT
v_gene: TRBV4-1; j_gene: TRBJ1-2; len: 13; CDR3aa: ASSQLRRNNYGYT
v_gene: TRBV7-6; j_gene: TRBJ2-2; len: 13; CDR3aa: ASSVAGRGAGELF
v_gene: TRBV7-9; j_gene: TRBJ1-4; len: 15; CDR3aa: ASSSPLKTTTNEKLF
v_gene: TRBV6-1; j_gene: TRBJ2-1; len: 12; CDR3aa: ASRALSIGNEQF
v_gene: TRBV19; j_gene: TRBJ2-1; len: 12; CDR3aa: ASSKAGGPYEQF
v_gene: TRBV7-2; j_gene: TRBJ1-6; len: 11; CDR3aa: ASSIYYNSPLH
v_gene: TRBV27; j_gene: TRBJ1-5; len: 12; CDR3aa: ASSLSGGGQPQH
v_gene: TRBV9; j_gene: TRBJ2-1; len: 12; CDR3aa: ASSVVLSGGEQF
v_gene: TRBV27; j_gene: TRBJ2-1; len: 13; CDR3aa: ASSTPGQLYNEQF
v_gene: TRBV4-1; j_gene: TRBJ2-1; len: 17; CDR3aa: ASSQGLAGGRSSYNEQF
v_gene: TRBV6-6; j_gene: TRBJ2-7; len: 13; CDR3aa: ASSRPRQGADEQY
v_gene: TRBV5-1; j_gene: TRBJ2-5; len: 17; CDR3aa: ASSLSPAGTGVLDGTQY
v_gene: TRBV5-4; j_gene: TRBJ1-2; len: 11; CDR3aa: ASSLGQEYGYT
v_gene: TRBV11-3; j_gene: TRBJ2-3; len: 14; CDR3aa: ASSPRTGGFTDTQY
v_gene: TRBV27; j_gene: TRBJ2-3; len: 11; CDR3aa: ASSSLRTDTQY
v_gene: TRBV18; j_gene: TRBJ2-1; len: 13; CDR3aa: ASSITGADYNEQF
v_gene: TRBV19; j_gene: TRBJ1-2; len: 8; CDR3aa: ASSFRGYT
v_gene: TRBV7-3; j_gene: TRBJ2-5; len: 12; CDR3aa: ASSRGGTQETQY
v_gene: TRBV28; j_gene: TRBJ1-1; len: 14; CDR3aa: ASSSLSTGIGTEAF
v_gene: TRBV28; j_gene: TRBJ2-3; len: 14; CDR3aa: ASSRFLQGNTDTQY
v_gene: TRBV6-5; j_gene: TRBJ1-5; len: 13; CDR3aa: ASSYDGTRNQPQH
v_gene: TRBV11-3; j_gene: TRBJ2-6; len: 12; CDR3aa: ASSSSGGANVLT
v_gene: TRBV6-1; j_gene: TRBJ1-5; len: 14; CDR3aa: ASSEHGYYSNQPQH
v_gene: TRBV2; j_gene: TRBJ2-7; len: 15; CDR3aa: ASSESPPGQGSYEQY
v_gene: TRBV7-8; j_gene: TRBJ1-6; len: 14; CDR3aa: ASSSRGTGPHSPLH